A selection of T cell receptor beta chains follows, all from one sample in a study of Graves' ophthalmopathy and Graves' hyperthyroidism. In TCRdb, the multiplex PCR reads were re-called with MiXCR into one record per CDR3 protein. The repertoire holds approximately 1.2 million distinct CDR3 sequences, with about two fifths as singletons. The sample taken for sequencing was peripheral blood or thyroid tissue (not recorded which). The source is an adult man with Graves' hyperthyroidism. Each CDR3 is given with its conserved first and last residue. D genes are given only for firm matches. Clone size appears in some rows only: once, few, many, or a class for an expanded clone.

d_gene	abundance	v_gene	j_gene	len	CDR3nt	CDR3aa
NA	many	TRBV29-1	TRBJ2-7	13	TGCAGCGTCGGGGGACTTGATCGATCGGGGCAGTACTTC	CSVGGLDRSGQYF
TRBD2	NA	TRBV20-1	TRBJ2-7	15	TGCAGTGCTAGAGAGGGGATAGCGGGAGCCTACGAGCAGTACTTC	CSAREGIAGAYEQYF
NA	few	TRBV29-1	TRBJ2-2	16	TGCAGCGTTTTTAAGAAGGGCAGGGAGGCCACCGGGGAGCTGTTTTTT	CSVFKKGREATGELFF
NA	many	TRBV19	TRBJ1-1	11	TGTGCCAGTAAGGAGAACACTGAAGCTTTCTTT	CASKENTEAFF
NA	few	TRBV2	TRBJ1-4	15	TGTGCCAGCATTCGGGTATGGGATTATAATGAAAAACTGTTTTTT	CASIRVWDYNEKLFF
NA	NA	TRBV7-9	TRBJ2-5	15	TGTGCCAGCAGCTTAACCCTAGTGGGTCAAGAGACCCAGTACTTC	CASSLTLVGQETQYF
NA	few	TRBV18	TRBJ2-5	14	TGTGCCAGCTCACCACCGGGCAGGGCTGAGACCCAGTACTTC	CASSPPGRAETQYF
TRBD1	many	TRBV11-2	TRBJ2-5	16	TGTGCCAGCAGCTTAGATGGGCCAAGGGGGCTAGAGACCCAGTACTTC	CASSLDGPRGLETQYF
NA	few	TRBV4-3	TRBJ1-6	16	TGCGCCAGCAGCCAAGCAACCTACTCCTATAATTCACCCCTCCACTTT	CASSQATYSYNSPLHF
TRBD1	NA	TRBV7-9	TRBJ2-7	16	TGTGCCAGCAGCATCGGGACAGGGGGGAATCAATACGAGCAGTACTTC	CASSIGTGGNQYEQYF
TRBD1	NA	TRBV20-1	TRBJ1-6	15	TGCAGTGCTAGAGATCGGACAGGGGCCAATTCACCCCTCCACTTT	CSARDRTGANSPLHF
NA	few	TRBV4-3	TRBJ2-7	14	TGCGCCAGCAGCAAAGAGGGCGCAAACTACGAGCAGTACTTC	CASSKEGANYEQYF
NA	NA	TRBV29-1	TRBJ1-3	10	TGCAGCGCCGAGGGGAACACCATATATTTT	CSAEGNTIYF
NA	few	TRBV5-1	TRBJ1-3	15	TGCGCCAGCAGCTTGGAGGGGGGCGTTGGAAACACCATATATTTT	CASSLEGGVGNTIYF
NA	many	TRBV7-8	TRBJ1-1	16	TGTGCCAGCAGCCGATCCGCCGGGACATCGAACACTGAAGCTTTCTTT	CASSRSAGTSNTEAFF
TRBD1	many	TRBV7-8	TRBJ1-4	16	TGTGCCAGCAGCTTCCGGGACAGGGAGGAGGACGAAAAACTGTTTTTT	CASSFRDREEDEKLFF
NA	few	TRBV3-1	TRBJ1-6	13	TGTGCCAGCAGCCCTTCAGAAAATTCACCCCTCCACTTT	CASSPSENSPLHF
NA	many	TRBV5-5	TRBJ1-1	15	TGTGCCAGCAGCTTCACCGCAGGGGTGAACACTGAAGCTTTCTTT	CASSFTAGVNTEAFF
NA	few	TRBV29-1	TRBJ2-1	8	TGCAGCGTGGGTGAGCAGTTCTTC	CSVGEQFF
TRBD1	NA	TRBV12-3/TRBV12-4	TRBJ2-5	16	TGTGCCAGCAGTCCTCGGACAGGACCGTACCAAGAGACCCAGTACTTC	CASSPRTGPYQETQYF
NA	many	TRBV19	TRBJ1-5	15	TGTGCCAGTAGAAAGGTAGGGATTGACAATCAGCCCCAGCATTTT	CASRKVGIDNQPQHF
NA	few	TRBV11-2	TRBJ2-5	16	TGCGCCAGCAGCCAAGCATGGAGGGGCAGCCAAGAGACCCAGTACTTC	CASSQAWRGSQETQYF
NA	NA	TRBV10-2	TRBJ2-5	14	TGCGCCAGCAGTGAAACTGACAGGAGGGAGACCCAGTACTTC	CASSETDRRETQYF
NA	NA	TRBV5-1	TRBJ1-4	15	TGCGCCAGCAGCCCGGACTGGGAAGGAAATGAAAAACTGTTTTTT	CASSPDWEGNEKLFF
TRBD1	NA	TRBV10-2	TRBJ2-7	15	TGCGCCAGCAGCCAAACAAATACAGGGGGCTACGAGCAGTACTTC	CASSQTNTGGYEQYF
NA	few	TRBV7-9	TRBJ2-5	14	TGTGCCAGCAGCTGGCCAATAGAAATGGAGACCCAGTACTTC	CASSWPIEMETQYF
TRBD1	NA	TRBV25-1	TRBJ1-1	16	TGTGCCAGCAACTCCGGGACAGGGGCGTGGAACACTGAAGCTTTCTTT	CASNSGTGAWNTEAFF
NA	NA	TRBV6-5	TRBJ1-1	13	TGTGCCAGCAGTGTCCGACGGACAGTAGAAGCTTTCTTT	CASSVRRTVEAFF
TRBD2	many	TRBV2	TRBJ2-5	13	TGTGCTAGACTAGCGGGGGGGCAAGAGACCCAGTACTTC	CARLAGGQETQYF
NA	many	TRBV10-3	TRBJ1-3	13	TGTGCCATCAGTGAGCGGGATGGAAACACCATATATTTT	CAISERDGNTIYF
TRBD1	many	TRBV29-1	TRBJ2-7	13	TGCAGCGTCGAACAGGGGGGTCCCTACGAGCAGTACTTC	CSVEQGGPYEQYF
NA	NA	TRBV7-2	TRBJ2-5	15	TGTGCCAGCAGCTCAACAACCGGACCTCAAGAGACCCAGTACTTC	CASSSTTGPQETQYF
NA	NA	TRBV20-1	TRBJ2-5	11	TGCAGTGCTCGAAGGCCGTCGGACCAGTACTTC	CSARRPSDQYF
NA	many	TRBV5-1	TRBJ2-7	15	TGCGCCAGCAGCCCTCCCGGGACAAATGCCTACGAGCAGTACTTC	CASSPPGTNAYEQYF
NA	NA	TRBV5-4	TRBJ1-4	15	TGTGCCAGCAGCTTGGATTTCCAGACGGGCGAAAAACTGTTTTTT	CASSLDFQTGEKLFF
TRBD1	few	TRBV6-1	TRBJ1-3	16	TGTGCCAGCAGTCGGGAACAGGGGGGAGCTGGAAACACCATATATTTT	CASSREQGGAGNTIYF
NA	many	TRBV5-1	TRBJ2-7	13	TGCGCCAGCAGCCCGGGACCTTCAGGAGAGCAGTACTTC	CASSPGPSGEQYF
TRBD2	NA	TRBV6-5	TRBJ2-7	13	TGTGCCAGCAATAGGTGGGAGGGCCACGAGCAGTACTTC	CASNRWEGHEQYF
NA	NA	TRBV10-3	TRBJ1-1	13	TGTGCCATCGGAACAGAGATGGACACTGAAGCTTTCTTT	CAIGTEMDTEAFF
TRBD2	NA	TRBV24-1	TRBJ2-5	21	TGTGCCACCAGTGATTTGTCCGGGACTAGCGGGAGAGAGGGCCCGTCAGAGACCCAGTACTTC	CATSDLSGTSGREGPSETQYF
NA	many	TRBV7-8	TRBJ2-7	14	TGTGCCAGCAGCTTAGTGTCGGACCACTACGAGCAGTACTTC	CASSLVSDHYEQYF
TRBD2	NA	TRBV9	TRBJ2-7	13	TGTGCCAGCAGCGTAGCTGGGGGGGTCGAGCAGTACTTC	CASSVAGGVEQYF
NA	NA	TRBV6-5	TRBJ2-5	13	TGTGCCAGCAGGAAGACCGTGAAAGAGACCCAGTACTTC	CASRKTVKETQYF
NA	NA	TRBV5-6	TRBJ1-5	18	TGTGCCAGCAGTTACATCCAGGGGAGCGGGCCTAGCAATCAGCCCCAGCATTTT	CASSYIQGSGPSNQPQHF
NA	many	TRBV19	TRBJ1-2	10	TGTGCCAACTCTAACTATGGCTACACCTTC	CANSNYGYTF
TRBD1	NA	TRBV18	TRBJ1-5	16	TGTGCCAGCTCTTTCAGGCGGGACAGACTAAATCAGCCCCAGCATTTT	CASSFRRDRLNQPQHF
NA	few	TRBV19	TRBJ1-2	13	TGTGCCAGTGTCCGGGACGGGAGCTATGGCTACACCTTC	CASVRDGSYGYTF
TRBD1	once	TRBV15	TRBJ1-2	16	TGTGCCACCAGCAGAGTCCGGCAGGGGGCAAACTATGGCTACACCTTC	CATSRVRQGANYGYTF
NA	many	TRBV10-3	TRBJ1-1	13	TGTGCCATCAGTGGACAGGAGAACACTGAAGCTTTCTTT	CAISGQENTEAFF
NA	many	TRBV10-2	TRBJ1-2	12	TGCGCCAGCAGGAGGGATGACTATGGCTACACCTTC	CASRRDDYGYTF
NA	NA	TRBV27	TRBJ2-5	13	TGTGCCAGCAGTTTCCGGGAACAAGAGACCCAGTACTTC	CASSFREQETQYF
NA	few	TRBV29-1	TRBJ1-5	15	TGCAGCGTTGAAGATGCGGGGGTTGGCAATCAGCCCCAGCATTTT	CSVEDAGVGNQPQHF